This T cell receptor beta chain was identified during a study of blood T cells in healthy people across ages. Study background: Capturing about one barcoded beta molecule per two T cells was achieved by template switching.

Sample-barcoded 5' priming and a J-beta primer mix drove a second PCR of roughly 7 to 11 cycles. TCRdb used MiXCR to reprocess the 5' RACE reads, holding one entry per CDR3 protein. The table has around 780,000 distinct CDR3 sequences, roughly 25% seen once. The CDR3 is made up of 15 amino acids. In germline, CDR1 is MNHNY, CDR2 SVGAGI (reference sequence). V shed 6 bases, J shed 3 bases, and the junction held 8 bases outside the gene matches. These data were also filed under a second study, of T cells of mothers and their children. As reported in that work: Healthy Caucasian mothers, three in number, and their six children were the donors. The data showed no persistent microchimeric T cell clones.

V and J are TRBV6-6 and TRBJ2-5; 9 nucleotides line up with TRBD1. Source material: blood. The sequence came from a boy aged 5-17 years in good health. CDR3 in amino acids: CASRLPRDREETQYF. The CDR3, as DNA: TGTGCCAGCAGGCTACCCCGGGACAGGGAAGAGACCCAGTACTTC.